This passage covers 26 T cell receptor beta chains from one sample sequenced in a study of beta chain features in type 1 diabetes. The investigators reverse transcribed all of the isolated RNA, so they sequenced expressed TCRB transcripts. The assay was immunoSEQ multiplex PCR, and TCRdb's table has in-frame clones only and misses some. The repertoire consists of 640,000 or so clones, with about 14% occurring once and the leading ten covering just under 0.04%. The antigens for these receptors are not known. Broader study findings: Shortening that was moderate but significant affected the TCRB CDR3s of Type 1 diabetes patients in all four CD4+ subsets.

The sample consisted of naive CD4+ T cells from blood. The receptors shown here come from a man younger than 35 with type 1 diabetes.

This clone was found a few times. This chain uses TRBV7-6 with TRBJ2-5; D gene ambiguous. V was trimmed by 5 bases and J by 5 bases, leaving 9 bases between them. This CDR3 is built from 12 residues. Germline lookup yields CDR1 SGHVS and CDR2 FNYEAQ. CDR3 region: CASSPPLETQYF. CDR3 DNA: TGTGCCAGCAGCCCTCCCCTGGAGACCCAGTACTTC.

This clone was observed a few times. This CDR3 reads CASKAESSYNEQFF. In DNA form, the CDR3 reads TGTGCCAGCAAAGCTGAAAGCTCCTACAATGAGCAGTTCTTC. J is TRBJ2-1 and V is TRBV6-6; D is undetermined. Germline CDR1 is MNHNY and CDR2 is SVGAGI (reference sequence). The V and J ends lost 7 bases and 0 bases respectively, with 10 bases between them. CDR3 length: 14 amino acids.

This clone was detected a few times. V usage is TRBV5-6 and J usage is TRBJ1-2; TRBD1 aligns across 7 bases. Germline lookup yields CDR1 SGHDT and CDR2 YYEEEE. This CDR3 spans 15 amino acids. J gave up 0 bases and V 2 bases, and 4 bases lay outside the gene matches. The CDR3 spells CASSFDRAANYGYTF. The CDR3 nucleotides are TGTGCCAGCAGCTTCGACAGGGCCGCTAACTATGGCTACACCTTC.

The chain carries TRBV5-4 and TRBJ2-7, with D perhaps TRBD1 or TRBD2 (5 bases each). V was pared by 4 bases and J by 4 bases, with 9 bases between. Germline CDR1 SGHNT, CDR2 YYREEE (reference sequence). CDR3 length equals 12 residues. The CDR3 protein is CASSRGVYEQYF. As DNA, the CDR3 is TGTGCCAGCAGCAGAGGGGTTTACGAGCAGTACTTC.

In the case of this clone: In the same sample, other DNA sequences code for this CDR3. This rearrangement joins TRBV18 to TRBJ2-2; D may be TRBD1 or TRBD2 (5 bases each). Germline V lookup: CDR1 KGHSH, CDR2 LQKENI. The CDR3 is made up of 15 amino acids. Deletions cut 4 bases from V and 2 bases from J, with 11 bases between. CDR3 sequence: CASSLGTANTGELFF. Written as DNA, the CDR3 is TGTGCCAGCTCACTCGGGACGGCTAACACCGGGGAGCTGTTTTTT. Filled out from reference TRBV18 and TRBJ2-2, the complete variable domain reads NAGVMQNPRHLVRRRGQEARLRCSPMKGHSHVYWYRQLPEEGLKFMVYLQKENIIDESGMPKERFSAEFPKEGPSILRIQQVVRGDSAAYFCASSLGTANTGELFFGEGSRLTVL.

This clone came up a few times. The rearrangement links TRBV14 to TRBJ2-1; the match to TRBD1 covers 8 bases. V was pared by 4 bases and J by 2 bases, with 7 bases of the junction left unmatched. CDR3 length equals 16 residues. Germline assignment: CDR1 SGHDN and CDR2 FVKESK. The CDR3 DNA reads as TGTGCCAGCAGCCGCGGGACAGGTTGGACCTACAATGAGCAGTTCTTC. Residues: CASSRGTGWTYNEQFF.

The V call is TRBV6-5, the J call TRBJ1-1, with D possibly being TRBD1 (5 bases). The length of the CDR3 is 15 residues. V was shortened by 0 bases and J by 5 bases, with 13 bases between the two germline ends. Germline V lookup: CDR1 MNHEY, CDR2 SVGAGI. CDR3 protein: CASSYSSRGKTEAFF. The DNA of the CDR3 is TGTGCCAGCAGTTACTCGTCAAGGGGAAAAACTGAAGCTTTCTTT.

This clone was counted between two and nine times. The chain recombines TRBV27 with TRBJ2-1, with TRBD2 identical over 8 bases. J lost 0 bases, V lost 6 bases, and 4 bases had no gene match. Germline assignment: CDR1 MNHEY and CDR2 SMNVEV (reference sequence). The CDR3 extends over 15 amino acids. The DNA for the CDR3 is TGTGCCAGCAGGATTGCGGGAGGCTCCTACAATGAGCAGTTCTTC. This translates into CASRIAGGSYNEQFF.

The V and J genes are TRBV6-5 and TRBJ2-2; 9 bases map to TRBD1. The ends lost 3 bases at V and 4 bases at J; junction bases unmatched: 3. The germline V gene encodes CDR1 MNHEY and CDR2 SVGAGI. The CDR3 length is 15 residues. In DNA form, the CDR3 reads TGTGCCAGCAGTTATAGGACAGGGGTCACCGGGGAGCTGTTTTTT. It yields the protein CASSYRTGVTGELFF.

The chain joins TRBV7-2 to TRBJ2-3; D ambiguous. V was trimmed by 5 bases and J by 3 bases, leaving 15 bases between them. From germline, CDR1 is SGHTA and CDR2 FQGNSA. CDR3 length equals 15 residues. CDR3 sequence: CASSPGVLWTDTQYF. The CDR3 coding sequence is TGTGCCAGCAGCCCTGGGGTGTTGTGGACAGATACGCAGTATTTT.

This clone was seen only a few times. This sequence joins TRBV4-1 and TRBJ2-3; 7 bases match TRBD1. Germline V gene lookup returns CDR1 MGHRA and CDR2 YSYEKL. Germline trimming cut 3 bases from V and 3 bases from J; bases unmatched to any gene: 3. The CDR3 extends over 14 amino acids. CDR3 sequence (DNA): TGCGCCAGCAGCCACCAGACAGGGACAGATACGCAGTATTTT. This gives the protein CASSHQTGTDTQYF.

This clone was detected only a few times. This chain links TRBV18 with TRBJ2-7; no clear D. The CDR3 totals 13 residues. The germline gives CDR1 KGHSH, CDR2 LQKENI. V gave up 3 bases and J gave up 2 bases, with 8 bases separating them. CDR3 protein: CASSPAATYEQYF. The CDR3 DNA reads TGTGCCAGCTCACCGGCGGCTACCTACGAGCAGTACTTC.

This clone was seen a few times. The chain has TRBV14 and TRBJ2-3; unclear D gene. Trimming left V 1 base short and J 10 bases short, with 6 bases between. This CDR3 region has 11 residues. Germline V gene lookup returns CDR1 SGHDN and CDR2 FVKESK. CDR3 in DNA: TGTGCCAGCAGCCAAGGACGGTCGCAGTATTTT. This encodes CASSQGRSQYF.

This clone was picked up a small number of times. The chain has TRBV4-1 and TRBJ2-1; possibly TRBD2 for D (6 bases). The ends were cut back, 1 base at V and 5 bases at J, with 15 bases in the middle. The CDR3 is 16 residues long. Germline V gene data show CDR1 as MGHRA and CDR2 as YSYEKL. The CDR3 sequence: CASSQVGGSGNNEQFF. In nucleotides, the CDR3 is TGCGCCAGCAGCCAAGTGGGGGGTAGCGGTAACAATGAGCAGTTCTTC.

This clone turned up a few times. This sequence joins TRBV19 and TRBJ2-1; 7 nucleotides agree with TRBD1. J was trimmed by 5 bases and V by 6 bases; bases with no gene match: 7. This CDR3 spans 14 amino acids. CDR1 is LNHDA, CDR2 SQIVND, per germline (reference sequence). CDR3 sequence (DNA): TGTGCCAGTAGGATGGGACAGCCGAACAATGAGCAGTTCTTC. Encoded protein: CASRMGQPNNEQFF.

The chain uses TRBV10-3 and TRBJ1-1; 7 bases align to TRBD1. The germline V gene has CDR1 ENHRY and CDR2 SYGVKD. The CDR3 is 15 amino acids. V lost 0 bases, J lost 5 bases, and 6 bases stayed unmatched. Here the CDR3 DNA reads TGTGCCATCAGTGAGTCGGTTAGGGGGCAGACTGAAGCTTTCTTT. The encoded protein is CAISESVRGQTEAFF.

This clone was seen a handful of times. This chain joins TRBV2 and TRBJ1-1; D is ambiguous. V lost 2 bases and J 1 base, leaving 5 bases between the germline ends. CDR1 and CDR2 (germline): SNHLY, FYNNEI. This CDR3 region has 13 residues. The CDR3 coding sequence is TGTGCCAGCAGTGAAACGGCGAACACTGAAGCTTTCTTT. Protein product: CASSETANTEAFF.

In its sample, this clone was seen a few times. This chain links TRBV7-9 with TRBJ1-1; the D is unclear. Germline values: CDR1 SEHNR, CDR2 FQNEAQ (reference sequence). The length of the CDR3 is 14 residues. Between the trimmed V and J ends, which lost 3 bases and 1 base, there was a span of 9 bases. DNA for the CDR3: TGTGCCAGCAGCTTCGCAAGTGAGAACACTGAAGCTTTCTTT. It is translated as CASSFASENTEAFF.

The CDR3 coding sequence is TGTGCCAGCAGTTGGACTAGCGGATACACCGGGGAGCTGTTTTTT. Protein sequence: CASSWTSGYTGELFF. This rearrangement joins TRBV6-5 to TRBJ2-2; TRBD2 agrees at 10 bases. J was trimmed by 3 bases and V by 4 bases; bases with no gene match: 2. Germline V CDR1 and CDR2: MNHEY, SVGAGI. The CDR3 runs 15 residues.

This clone was recorded a few times. The rearrangement uses TRBV11-2 and TRBJ1-5; D is possibly TRBD1 (5 bases). Per germline, CDR1 SGHAT and CDR2 FQNNGV. This CDR3 has 16 amino acids. The V and J ends lost 4 bases and 0 bases respectively, with 13 bases between them. CDR3 DNA: TGTGCCAGCAGCTCAGTTAGGGGACCTAGCAATCAGCCCCAGCATTTT. Translation: CASSSVRGPSNQPQHF.

This clone appeared a few times. The J gene is TRBJ1-2, the V gene TRBV5-6; the D gene is possibly TRBD1 (6 bases). V lost 1 base and J lost 6, with 13 bases in between. The CDR3 is 14 amino acids. Germline CDR1 and CDR2: SGHDT and YYEEEE. The CDR3 region is CASSLNPGTHGYTF. CDR3 nucleotides: TGTGCCAGCAGCTTGAATCCCGGGACACATGGCTACACCTTC.

The genes are TRBV30 and TRBJ1-1, with TRBD1 as a possible D gene (5 bases). The CDR3 has 16 residues. V shed 0 bases and J shed 5 bases, with 19 bases lying between them. Germline values: CDR1 GTSNPN, CDR2 SVGIG (reference sequence). This CDR3 is CAWSVWGRSPWTEAFF. Here the CDR3 DNA reads TGTGCCTGGAGTGTTTGGGGCAGGAGCCCATGGACTGAAGCTTTCTTT.

The J gene is TRBJ2-1, the V gene TRBV2; 7 bases are a match to TRBD2. CDR3 length: 15 amino acids. CDR1 and CDR2 (germline): SNHLY, FYNNEI. V gave up 2 bases and J gave up 8 bases; unmatched junction bases: 9. CDR3 residues: CASSEIAGDWDEQFF. Written as DNA, the CDR3 is TGTGCCAGCAGTGAAATCGCGGGAGATTGGGATGAGCAGTTCTTC.

This clone was found a few times. The chain carries TRBV7-2 and TRBJ2-1; D not certain. Looked up from germline, CDR1 is SGHTA and CDR2 is FQGNSA. Between the trimmed V and J ends, which lost 0 bases and 8 bases, there was a span of 8 bases. The CDR3 spans 13 residues. This CDR3 is CASSLARWDEQFF. CDR3 nucleotides: TGTGCCAGCAGCTTAGCTCGCTGGGATGAGCAGTTCTTC.

A remark on this clone: Other DNA sequences in this sample translate to the same CDR3. The rearrangement uses TRBV11-2 and TRBJ1-1; D unresolved. The germline V gene has CDR1 SGHAT and CDR2 FQNNGV. The CDR3 contains 13 residues. V lost 2 bases and J 0 bases, leaving 4 bases between the germline ends. The CDR3 nucleotides read TGTGCCAGCAGCTTAATCGTGAACACTGAAGCTTTCTTT. Encoded protein: CASSLIVNTEAFF.

This clone turned up a few times. The chain has TRBV4-3 and TRBJ1-6; TRBD1 matches at 7 bases. This CDR3 is 16 amino acids long. CDR1 and CDR2 from the germline V gene are LGHNA and YSLEER. V dropped 0 bases and J dropped 5; count of bases not matched to a gene: 4. CDR3 DNA: TGCGCCAGCAGCCAAGACCACAGGGGTGATAATTCACCCCTCCACTTT. Protein: CASSQDHRGDNSPLHF.